One and the same sample provided the 18 T cell receptor beta chains below, sequenced in a study of vaccination effects on CD4 cells after COVID-19. The authors isolated CD4+ T cells after less than eleven days of culture. A PCR test confirmed that the person had SARS-CoV-2 infection between March and December 2020. Vaccine administered to participants consisted of two doses of either BNT162b2 or mRNA-1273. Their cognate antigens are unknown. Produced via immunoSEQ multiplex PCR; TCRdb's table is partial and in-frame only. Among some 31,000 clones listed, roughly four fifths were seen once. The source was CD4+ T cells from PBMCs cultured without peptide, collected after COVID-19 vaccination. The origin of the receptors is a human donor who had a prior SARS-CoV-2 infection.

The chain has TRBV19 and TRBJ1-4; TRBD1 matches at 9 bases. Germline CDR1 reads LNHDA; CDR2 reads SQIVND (reference sequence). The V segment lost 5 bases and the J segment 5 bases; nucleotides outside the gene matches: 6. The CDR3 totals 15 residues. The CDR3 DNA reads TGTGCCAGTAGTGCCCGGACAGGGGAGAATGAAAAACTGTTTTTT. As protein: CASSARTGENEKLFF. The complete variable domain, with remaining parts taken from reference TRBV19 and TRBJ1-4, reads DGGITQSPKYLFRKEGQNVTLSCEQNLNHDAMYWYRQDPGQGLRLIYYSQIVNDFQKGDIAEGYSVSREKKESFPLTVTSAQKNPTAFYLCASSARTGENEKLFFGSGTQLSVL.

The J gene is TRBJ2-3, the V gene TRBV10-3; D remains ambiguous. The germline V and J ends were trimmed by 10 bases and 0 bases, with 14 bases remaining between them. The CDR3 runs to 14 residues. Germline V gene lookup returns CDR1 ENHRY and CDR2 SYGVKD. DNA for the CDR3: TGTGCCACCCGGAGAGCTTCTAGCACAGATACGCAGTATTTT. Its protein is CATRRASSTDTQYF.

The J gene is TRBJ2-5, the V gene TRBV4-2, with D unclear. This CDR3 has 14 residues. Germline CDR1 LGHNA, CDR2 YNFKEQ. Trimming cost V 4 bases and J 4 bases, with 13 bases left between them. The CDR3 nucleotides read TGTGCCAGCAGCCTAGAGATCCACGGAGAGACCCAGTACTTC. This translates into CASSLEIHGETQYF.

This clone was seen more than once but under ten times. This rearrangement joins TRBV11-2 to TRBJ1-1, with D maybe TRBD1 (6 bases). V dropped 2 bases and J dropped 9 bases, with 19 bases sitting between them. This CDR3 has 15 residues. The germline V gene has CDR1 SGHAT and CDR2 FQNNGV. DNA for the CDR3: TGTGCCAGCAGCTTATTGCCTCCCGATCGGGACAAAGCTTTCTTT. This translates into CASSLLPPDRDKAFF.

The gene calls are TRBV29-1 and TRBJ2-1, with D perhaps assigned TRBD1 or TRBD2 (5 bases each). CDR3 length equals 17 residues. Germline V lookup: CDR1 SQVTM, CDR2 ANQGSEA. Trimming stripped 0 bases from V and 1 base from J, with 16 bases between. CDR3 in DNA: TGCAGCGTTGAAGATCTTGGGACCGTTGATTCCTACAATGAGCAGTTCTTC. It yields the protein CSVEDLGTVDSYNEQFF.

The chain employs TRBV12-3 or TRBV12-4 and TRBJ1-1, with 7 positions matching TRBD1. The CDR3 is 13 amino acids. With V trimmed by 3 bases and J by 3 bases, 1 base remained unmatched. In DNA, the CDR3 is TGTGCCAGCAGTTTGCAGGGGGACACTGAAGCTTTCTTT. It is translated as CASSLQGDTEAFF.

The J gene is TRBJ1-1, the V gene TRBV7-9; possible D gene TRBD1, 5 bases. Germline values: CDR1 SEHNR, CDR2 FQNEAQ (reference sequence). V was pared by 3 bases and J by 0 bases, with 14 bases between. The CDR3 loop spans 16 amino acids. Written as DNA, the CDR3 is TGTGCCAGCAGCTTTCCAGGGAATTCGGTGAACACTGAAGCTTTCTTT. It yields the protein CASSFPGNSVNTEAFF.

The chain combines TRBV2 with TRBJ2-3; possible D gene TRBD1, 5 bases. Between the trimmed V and J ends, which lost 7 bases and 0 bases, there was a span of 17 bases. Per germline, CDR1 SNHLY and CDR2 FYNNEI. CDR3 length equals 16 residues. The CDR3 region has the DNA TGTGCCAGCAACCCGACTTCAGGGTGGAGCACAGATACGCAGTATTTT. Encoded protein: CASNPTSGWSTDTQYF.

The rearrangement joins TRBV19 to TRBJ2-1, with a weak D call TRBD2 (7 bases). Trimming stripped 4 bases from V and 7 bases from J, with 11 bases between. Per germline, CDR1 LNHDA and CDR2 SQIVND (reference sequence). The CDR3 has 13 residues. The CDR3 sequence: CASSTAGANEQFF. The CDR3 bases are TGTGCCAGTAGTACTGCGGGGGCGAATGAGCAGTTCTTC.

This clone was found a few times. V gene TRBV5-5 combines with J gene TRBJ1-4; no clear D gene. The CDR3 is 14 amino acids. The ends were cut back, 0 bases at V and 8 bases at J, with 11 bases in the middle. In germline, CDR1 is SGHKS, CDR2 YYEKEE (reference sequence). The CDR3 DNA reads as TGTGCCAGCAGCTTGGGCCAGGAGAGCGAAAAACTGTTTTTT. This encodes CASSLGQESEKLFF.

V gene TRBV6-2 or TRBV6-3 combines with J gene TRBJ2-3; TRBD2 matches at 12 bases. Germline CDR1 reads MNHEY; CDR2 reads SVGEGT. With V trimmed by 5 bases and J by 1 base, 10 bases remained unmatched. The CDR3 is 18 residues long. The CDR3: CASSRGLAGNYGTDTQYF. DNA for the CDR3: TGTGCCAGCAGTCGGGGACTAGCGGGTAATTATGGCACAGATACGCAGTATTTT.

The J gene is TRBJ2-1, the V gene TRBV24-1; TRBD2 agrees at 10 bases. This CDR3 has 15 residues. CDR1 is KGHDR and CDR2 is SFDVKD in the germline V gene. The ends lost 3 bases at V and 12 bases at J; junction bases unmatched: 10. CDR3 protein: CATSDDGSGGLGQFF. CDR3 nucleotides: TGTGCCACCAGTGATGATGGTAGCGGGGGGTTGGGGCAGTTCTTC.

The chain links TRBV5-1 to TRBJ1-1; TRBD1 matches at 7 bases. V lost 4 bases to trimming and J lost 3 bases; unmatched junction nucleotides: 3. This CDR3 has 13 residues. Germline-derived CDR1 and CDR2 are SGHRS and YFSETQ. The CDR3 sequence: CASSRGTDTEAFF. CDR3 DNA: TGCGCCAGCAGCAGAGGGACAGACACTGAAGCTTTCTTT.

The chain combines TRBV5-1 with TRBJ2-3; 8 positions agree with TRBD2. The V gene end was trimmed by 5 bases and the J gene end by 0 bases; junction bases not matched to a gene: 5. From germline, CDR1 is SGHRS and CDR2 YFSETQ. CDR3 length equals 15 residues. The DNA for the CDR3 is TGCGCCAGCAGTTCAGCGGGAGCGAGCACAGATACGCAGTATTTT. Protein sequence: CASSSAGASTDTQYF.

V and J are TRBV7-2 and TRBJ2-5, with D tentatively TRBD2 (6 bases). Germline V gene data show CDR1 as SGHTA and CDR2 as FQGNSA. CDR3 length equals 12 residues. Trimming cost V 5 bases and J 7 bases, with 11 bases left between them. As DNA, the CDR3 is TGTGCCAGCAGCCGGGACTTGGGGACCCAGTACTTC. Translation gives CASSRDLGTQYF.

V gene TRBV4-1 combines with J gene TRBJ2-3, with no clear D. The CDR3 covers 13 residues. Trimming left V 6 bases short and J 3 bases short, with 10 bases between. CDR1 MGHRA and CDR2 YSYEKL come from the germline V gene. The chain's CDR3 is CASSRLRTDTQYF. The CDR3 region has the DNA TGCGCCAGCAGTAGACTCAGGACAGATACGCAGTATTTT.

Of note for this clone: Sequence at one end of the junction differs from germline and may be a read error. The rearrangement uses TRBV2 and TRBJ2-5; 9 bases are shared with TRBD2. In germline, CDR1 is SNHLY, CDR2 FYNNEI. CDR3 length: 15 amino acids. In DNA, the CDR3 is TGTGCCAGCAGTGAAGCAGCGGGGGGTCAAGGGACCCAGTACTTC. This codes for CASSEAAGGQGTQYF.

This rearrangement joins TRBV18 to TRBJ1-1, with D perhaps matching TRBD1 (5 bases). This CDR3 contains 16 residues. Trimming pared 3 bases from V and 0 bases from J, leaving 14 bases between. The germline V gene encodes CDR1 KGHSH and CDR2 LQKENI. The CDR3: CASSPTAGRLNTEAFF. The CDR3 region has the DNA TGTGCCAGCTCACCGACGGCGGGACGGTTGAACACTGAAGCTTTCTTT.